This T cell receptor beta chain was sequenced for a study of T cell responses to AZD1222 COVID-19 vaccine. Points from the study as a whole: Elevations in Spike-specific TCR breadth and depth followed administration of two AZD1222 doses. A mostly white British donor set with more females was recruited, and clonal diversity was possibly underestimated. Samples come after the peak T cell response, not at day 14.

The data were produced by immunoSEQ multiplex PCR, yet TCRdb's version contains in-frame clones alone and is incomplete. The data show 95,000 to 110,000 clones, approximately 90% seen once. To note about this clone: The antigen is not known.

The germline V gene encodes CDR1 SGHDN and CDR2 FVKESK. V was pared by 4 bases and J by 0 bases, with 4 bases between. CDR3 length: 12 amino acids. The sample here was peripheral blood, taken on day 0 of AZD1222 vaccination. The TCR originated in an adult in good health. J is TRBJ2-7 and V is TRBV14, with unresolved D. CDR3 in amino acids: CASSPSSYEQYF. CDR3 sequence (DNA): TGTGCCAGCAGCCCAAGCTCCTACGAGCAGTACTTC.